This T cell receptor beta chain was obtained from a study of blood T cell repertoires in COVID-19. At the level of the study: The samples span acute and convalescent COVID-19 from the United States, Italy and Spain. PBMCs, B-cell-depleted T cells, or T cells provided the cDNA or gDNA that made up the material.

Original processing methods: Quantification of nucleated cells was approximated via reference gene primer amplification. Produced via immunoSEQ multiplex PCR; TCRdb's table is partial and in-frame only. The V and J calls and clone size were taken over from that table, and D and trimming were inferred from the DNA. The repertoire holds a few hundred thousand clones, roughly 89% seen once, with roughly 6.2% in the top ten. CDR1 and CDR2 from the germline V gene are MNHEY and SVGEGT. This CDR3 is built from 17 residues. The V end was cut by 7 bases, the J end by 0 bases, with 20 bases between. The sequence came from a man aged 60-69 years who had recovered from COVID-19. V and J are TRBV6-2 or TRBV6-3 and TRBJ2-3, with TRBD2 as a possible D gene (5 bases). Source material: peripheral blood. This CDR3 is CASIPSRGILSTDTQYF. For the CDR3, the DNA is TGTGCCAGCATCCCGAGCCGGGGAATCCTTAGCACAGATACGCAGTATTTT.